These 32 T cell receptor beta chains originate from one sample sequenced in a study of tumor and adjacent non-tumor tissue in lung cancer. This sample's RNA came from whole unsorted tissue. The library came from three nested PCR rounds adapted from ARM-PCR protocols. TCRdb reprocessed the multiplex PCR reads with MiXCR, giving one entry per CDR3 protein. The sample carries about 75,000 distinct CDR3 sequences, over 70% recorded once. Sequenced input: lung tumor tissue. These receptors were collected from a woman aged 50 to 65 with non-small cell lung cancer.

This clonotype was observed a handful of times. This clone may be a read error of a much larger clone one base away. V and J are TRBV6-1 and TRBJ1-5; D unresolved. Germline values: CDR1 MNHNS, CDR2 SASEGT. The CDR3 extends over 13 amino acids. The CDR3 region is CASSDTANQSQHF. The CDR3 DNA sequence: TGTGCCAGCAGTGACACTGCCAATCAGTCCCAGCATTTT.

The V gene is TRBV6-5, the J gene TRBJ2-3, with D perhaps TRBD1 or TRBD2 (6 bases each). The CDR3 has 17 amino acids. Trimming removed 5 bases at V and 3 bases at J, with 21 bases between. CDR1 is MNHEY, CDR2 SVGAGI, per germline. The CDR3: CASSKGDMGRKTDTQYF. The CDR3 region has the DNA TGTGCCAGCAGTAAGGGGGACATGGGGAGGAAGACAGATACGCAGTATTTT.

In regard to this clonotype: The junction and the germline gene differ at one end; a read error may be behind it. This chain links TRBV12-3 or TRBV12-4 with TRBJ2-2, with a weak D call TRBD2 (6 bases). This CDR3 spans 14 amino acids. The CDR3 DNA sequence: TGTGCCAGCAGGTGGAGAGGGGAGCACCGGGAGTTGTTTTTT. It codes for CASRWRGEHRELFF.

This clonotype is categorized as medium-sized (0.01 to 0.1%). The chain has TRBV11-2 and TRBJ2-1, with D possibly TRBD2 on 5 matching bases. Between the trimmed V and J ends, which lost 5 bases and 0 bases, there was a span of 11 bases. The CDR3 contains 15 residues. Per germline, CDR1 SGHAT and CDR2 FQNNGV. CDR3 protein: CASSPGLSSYNEQFF. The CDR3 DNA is TGTGCCAGCAGCCCAGGACTCAGCTCCTACAATGAGCAGTTCTTC.

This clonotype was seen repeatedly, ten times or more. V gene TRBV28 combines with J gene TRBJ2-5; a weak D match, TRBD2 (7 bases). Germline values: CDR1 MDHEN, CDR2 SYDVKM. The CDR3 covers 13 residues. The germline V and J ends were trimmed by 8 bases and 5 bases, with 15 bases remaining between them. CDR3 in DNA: TGTGCCAGCGAGAGGGGGGGCTCGGAGACCCAGTACTTC. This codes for CASERGGSETQYF.

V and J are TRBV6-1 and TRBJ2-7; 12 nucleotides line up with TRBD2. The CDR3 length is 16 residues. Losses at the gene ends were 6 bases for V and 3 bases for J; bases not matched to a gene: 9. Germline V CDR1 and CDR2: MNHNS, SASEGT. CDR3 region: CASSRTSGTPYYEQYF. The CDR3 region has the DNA TGTGCCAGCAGCCGGACTAGCGGGACGCCTTACTACGAGCAGTACTTC.

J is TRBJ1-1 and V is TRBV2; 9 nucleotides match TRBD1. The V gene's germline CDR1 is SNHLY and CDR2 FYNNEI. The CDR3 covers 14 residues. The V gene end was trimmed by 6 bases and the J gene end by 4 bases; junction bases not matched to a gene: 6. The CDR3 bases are TGTGCCAGCAGCGTGTTGACAGGGGGCACTGAAGCTTTCTTT. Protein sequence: CASSVLTGGTEAFF.

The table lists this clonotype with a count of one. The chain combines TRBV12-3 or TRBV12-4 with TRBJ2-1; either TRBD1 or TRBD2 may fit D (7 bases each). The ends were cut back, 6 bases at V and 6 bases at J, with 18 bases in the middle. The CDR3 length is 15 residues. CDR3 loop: CASSTAGGGPNEQFF. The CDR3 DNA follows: TGTGCCAGCAGCACGGCAGGGGGAGGGCCCAATGAGCAGTTCTTC.

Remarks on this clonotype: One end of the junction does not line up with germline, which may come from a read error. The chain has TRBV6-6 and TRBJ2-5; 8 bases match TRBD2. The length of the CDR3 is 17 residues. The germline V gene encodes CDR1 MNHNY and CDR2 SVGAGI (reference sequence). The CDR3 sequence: CASNPPGLEGGSEIQYF. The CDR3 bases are TGTGCCAGCAACCCCCCGGGACTAGAGGGAGGGTCGGAGATCCAGTACTTC.

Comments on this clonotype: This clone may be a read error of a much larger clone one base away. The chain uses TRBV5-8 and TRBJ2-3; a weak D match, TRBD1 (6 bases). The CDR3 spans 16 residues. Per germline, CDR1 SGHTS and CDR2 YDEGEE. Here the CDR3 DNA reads TGTGCCGGCAGCTTGGCCGGGACAAGTAAATCAGATACGCAGTATTTT. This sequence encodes CAGSLAGTSKSDTQYF.

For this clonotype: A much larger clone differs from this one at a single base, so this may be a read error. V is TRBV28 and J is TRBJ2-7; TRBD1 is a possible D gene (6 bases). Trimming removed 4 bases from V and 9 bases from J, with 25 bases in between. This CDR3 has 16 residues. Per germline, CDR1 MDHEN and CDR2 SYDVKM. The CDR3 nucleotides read TGTGCCAGCAGTTCCCTGACAGGACCCAGTAAGTCCGGGCAGTACTTC. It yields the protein CASSSLTGPSKSGQYF.

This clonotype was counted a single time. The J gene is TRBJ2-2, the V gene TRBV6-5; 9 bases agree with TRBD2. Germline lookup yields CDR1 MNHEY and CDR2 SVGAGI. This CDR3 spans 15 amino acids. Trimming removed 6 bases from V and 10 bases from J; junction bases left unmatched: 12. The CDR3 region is CASRREGFYTMELFF. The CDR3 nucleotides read TGTGCCAGCAGGCGGGAGGGCTTTTACACCATGGAGCTGTTTTTT.

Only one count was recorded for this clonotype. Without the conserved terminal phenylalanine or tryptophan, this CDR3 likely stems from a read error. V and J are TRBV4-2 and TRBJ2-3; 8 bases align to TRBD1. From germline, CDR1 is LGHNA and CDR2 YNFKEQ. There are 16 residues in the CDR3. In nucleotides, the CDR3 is TGTGCCAGCAGCCAAGGTCGTGTGACAGGGGCAGATACACAGTATTCT. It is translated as CASSQGRVTGADTQYS.

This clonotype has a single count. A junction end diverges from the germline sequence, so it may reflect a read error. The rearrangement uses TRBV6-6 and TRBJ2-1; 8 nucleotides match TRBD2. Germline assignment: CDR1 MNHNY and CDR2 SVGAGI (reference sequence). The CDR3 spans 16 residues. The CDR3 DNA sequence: TGTGCCAGCAGTATCTCAGCGGGAGCGGTGTGCAATGAGCAATTCTTC. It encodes CASSISAGAVCNEQFF.

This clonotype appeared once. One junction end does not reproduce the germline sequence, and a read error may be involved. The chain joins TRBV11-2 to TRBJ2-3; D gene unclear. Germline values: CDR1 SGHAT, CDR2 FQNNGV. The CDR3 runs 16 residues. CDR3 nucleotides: TGTGCCAGCAGCCCGGTGGGTTATCCTCCTCCAGATATGCAGTATTTT. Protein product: CASSPVGYPPPDMQYF.

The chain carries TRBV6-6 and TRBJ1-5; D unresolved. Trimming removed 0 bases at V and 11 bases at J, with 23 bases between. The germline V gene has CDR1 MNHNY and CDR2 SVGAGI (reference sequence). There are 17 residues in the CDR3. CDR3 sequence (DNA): TGTGCCAGCAGTTACTCGCTGTGGGGTGGGAAGGGTTTGACCCAGCATTTT. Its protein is CASSYSLWGGKGLTQHF.

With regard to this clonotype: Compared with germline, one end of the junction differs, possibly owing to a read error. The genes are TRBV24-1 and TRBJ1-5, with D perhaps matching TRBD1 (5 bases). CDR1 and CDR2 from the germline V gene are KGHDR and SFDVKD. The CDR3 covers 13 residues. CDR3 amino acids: CATSRGENQPQHF. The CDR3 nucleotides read TGTGCCACCAGTCGGGGGGAGAATCAGCCGCAGCATTTT.

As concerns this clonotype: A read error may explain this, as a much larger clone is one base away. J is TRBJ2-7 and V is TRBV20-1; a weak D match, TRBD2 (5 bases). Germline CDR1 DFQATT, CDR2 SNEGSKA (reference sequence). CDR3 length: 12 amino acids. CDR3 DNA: TGCAGTACTAGTTGGAGCTCCTACGAGCAGTACTTC. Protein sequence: CSTSWSSYEQYF.

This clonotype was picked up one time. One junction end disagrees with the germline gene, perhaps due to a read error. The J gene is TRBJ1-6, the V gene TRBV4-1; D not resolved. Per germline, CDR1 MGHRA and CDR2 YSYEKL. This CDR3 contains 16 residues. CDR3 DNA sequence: TGCGCCAGCAGCAGTACACCGGGGTACTATGATTCACCCCTCCACTTT. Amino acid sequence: CASSSTPGYYDSPLHF.

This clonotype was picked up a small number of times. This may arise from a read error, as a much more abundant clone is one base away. CDR3 sequence reads: CVSSIRDEQFF. CDR3 bases: TGTGTCAGCAGCATCCGGGATGAGCAGTTCTTC. V gene TRBV12-3 or TRBV12-4 combines with J gene TRBJ2-1; D remains ambiguous. The CDR3 extends over 11 amino acids.

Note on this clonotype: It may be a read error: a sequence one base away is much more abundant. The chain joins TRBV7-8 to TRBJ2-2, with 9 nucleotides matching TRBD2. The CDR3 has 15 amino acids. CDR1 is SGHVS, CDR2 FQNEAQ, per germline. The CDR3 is CATTPTSGNTGKLFF. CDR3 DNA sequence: TGTGCCACCACCCCGACTAGCGGTAACACCGGGAAGCTGTTTTTT.

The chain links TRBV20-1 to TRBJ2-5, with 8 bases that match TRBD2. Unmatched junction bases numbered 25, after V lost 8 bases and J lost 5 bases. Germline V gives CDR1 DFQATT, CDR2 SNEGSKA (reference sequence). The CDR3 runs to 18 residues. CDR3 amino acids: CSIRVAGGAGHPHETQYF. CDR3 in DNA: TGCAGTATTAGAGTTGCGGGGGGAGCAGGCCACCCCCACGAGACCCAGTACTTC.

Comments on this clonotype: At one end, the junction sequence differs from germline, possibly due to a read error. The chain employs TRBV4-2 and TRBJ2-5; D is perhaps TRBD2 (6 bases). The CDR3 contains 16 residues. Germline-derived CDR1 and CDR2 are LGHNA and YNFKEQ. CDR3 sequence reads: CTSSQDRYGREETHYF. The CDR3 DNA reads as TGTACCAGCAGCCAAGATCGATACGGGAGAGAGGAGACCCACTACTTC.

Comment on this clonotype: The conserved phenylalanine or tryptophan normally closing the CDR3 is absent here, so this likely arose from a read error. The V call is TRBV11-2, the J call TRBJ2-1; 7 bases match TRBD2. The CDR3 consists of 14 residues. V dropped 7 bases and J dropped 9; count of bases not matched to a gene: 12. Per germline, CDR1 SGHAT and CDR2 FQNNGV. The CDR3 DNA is TGTGCCAGCAACCAAGGACTAGTGGCACTTGAGCAGTTCATC. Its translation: CASNQGLVALEQFI.

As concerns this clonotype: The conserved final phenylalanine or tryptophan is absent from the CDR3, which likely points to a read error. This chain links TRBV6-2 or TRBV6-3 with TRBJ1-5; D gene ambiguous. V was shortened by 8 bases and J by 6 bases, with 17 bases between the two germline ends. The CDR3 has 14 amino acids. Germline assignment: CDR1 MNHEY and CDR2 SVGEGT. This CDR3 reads CASGFSSTPQPQHL. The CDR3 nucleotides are TGTGCCAGCGGCTTTTCAAGTACCCCTCAGCCCCAGCATCTT.

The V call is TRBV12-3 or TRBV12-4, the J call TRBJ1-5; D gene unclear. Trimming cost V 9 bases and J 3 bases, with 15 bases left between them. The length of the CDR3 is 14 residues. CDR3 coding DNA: TGTGCCAGGACTTTAAGGGAAGACAATCAGCCCCAGCATTTT. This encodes CARTLREDNQPQHF.

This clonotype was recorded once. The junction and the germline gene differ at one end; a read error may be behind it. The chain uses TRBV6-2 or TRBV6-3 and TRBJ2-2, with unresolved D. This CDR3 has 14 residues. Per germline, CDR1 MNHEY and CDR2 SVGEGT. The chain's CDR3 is CARSWQSNTRELFF. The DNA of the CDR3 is TGTGCCAGAAGTTGGCAGTCGAACACCAGGGAGCTGTTTTTT.

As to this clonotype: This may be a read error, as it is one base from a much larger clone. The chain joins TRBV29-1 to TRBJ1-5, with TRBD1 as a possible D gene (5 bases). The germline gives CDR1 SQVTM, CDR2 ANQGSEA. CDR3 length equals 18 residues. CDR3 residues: CSVQGSGGEEYSDQPQHF. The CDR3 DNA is TGCAGCGTTCAGGGATCGGGGGGGGAAGAATATAGCGATCAGCCCCAGCATTTT.

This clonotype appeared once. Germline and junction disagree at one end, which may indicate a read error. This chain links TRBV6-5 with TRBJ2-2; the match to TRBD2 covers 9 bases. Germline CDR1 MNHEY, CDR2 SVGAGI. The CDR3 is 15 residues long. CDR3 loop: CASRREGLYTGELFF. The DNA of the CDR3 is TGTGCCAGCAGGCGGGAGGGCCTTTACACCGGAGAGCTGTTTTTT.

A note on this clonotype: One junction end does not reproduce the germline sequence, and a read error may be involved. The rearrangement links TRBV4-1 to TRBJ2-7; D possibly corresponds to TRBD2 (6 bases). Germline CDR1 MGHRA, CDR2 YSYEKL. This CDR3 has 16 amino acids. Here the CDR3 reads CASIQGGVNNHYEQYF. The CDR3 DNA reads TGTGCCAGCATCCAAGGAGGGGTAAACAATCACTACGAGCAGTACTTC.

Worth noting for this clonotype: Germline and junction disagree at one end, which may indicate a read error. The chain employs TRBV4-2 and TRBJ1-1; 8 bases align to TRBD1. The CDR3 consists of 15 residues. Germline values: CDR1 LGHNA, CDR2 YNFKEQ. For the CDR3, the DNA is TGTGCCATCAGCCCAGAGGGACAGGTAAACACAGAAGCTTTCTTT. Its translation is CAISPEGQVNTEAFF.

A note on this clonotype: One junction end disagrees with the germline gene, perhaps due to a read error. The CDR3 coding sequence is TGTGCCAACAGCCAGGTGGGTTACCCGCTTCCAGATACGAAGTATTTT. This encodes CANSQVGYPLPDTKYF. The chain joins TRBV11-2 to TRBJ2-3, with D uncertain. This CDR3 has 16 amino acids. Per the germline V gene, CDR1 is SGHAT and CDR2 is FQNNGV.